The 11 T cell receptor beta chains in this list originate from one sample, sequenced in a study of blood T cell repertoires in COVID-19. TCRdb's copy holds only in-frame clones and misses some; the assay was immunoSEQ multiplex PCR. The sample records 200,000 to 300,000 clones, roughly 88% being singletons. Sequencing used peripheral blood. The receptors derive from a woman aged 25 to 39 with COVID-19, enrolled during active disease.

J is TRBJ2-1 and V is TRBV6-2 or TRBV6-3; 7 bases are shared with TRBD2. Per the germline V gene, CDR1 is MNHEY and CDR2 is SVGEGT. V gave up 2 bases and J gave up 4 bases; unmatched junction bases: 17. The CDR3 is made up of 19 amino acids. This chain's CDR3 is CASSYPRTSFLPTYNEQFF. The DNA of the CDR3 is TGTGCCAGCAGTTACCCCAGGACTAGTTTTTTACCCACATACAATGAGCAGTTCTTC.

This chain's CDR3 is CASSQFPSFTDTQYF. The CDR3 nucleotides read TGTGCCAGCAGTCAGTTTCCCTCCTTCACAGATACGCAGTATTTT. The rearrangement joins TRBV28 to TRBJ2-3; D remains unclear. The CDR3 contains 15 residues. Germline V lookup: CDR1 MDHEN, CDR2 SYDVKM. V shed 5 bases and J shed 2 bases, with 14 bases lying between them.

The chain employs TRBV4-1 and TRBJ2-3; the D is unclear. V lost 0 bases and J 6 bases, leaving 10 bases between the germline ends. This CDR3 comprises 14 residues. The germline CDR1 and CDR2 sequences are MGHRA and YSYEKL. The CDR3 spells CASSQEGLLDTQYF. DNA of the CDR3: TGCGCCAGCAGCCAAGAGGGCTTGTTGGATACGCAGTATTTT.

The CDR3, as DNA: TGCGCCAGCAGCACTGGGGAGACCCCTGAAGCTTTCTTT. This translates into CASSTGETPEAFF. This chain uses TRBV4-3 with TRBJ1-1; D remains ambiguous. The CDR3 runs to 13 residues. The V gene lost 5 bases and the J gene lost 6 bases, with 13 bases spanning the gap. In germline, CDR1 is LGHNA, CDR2 YSLEER.

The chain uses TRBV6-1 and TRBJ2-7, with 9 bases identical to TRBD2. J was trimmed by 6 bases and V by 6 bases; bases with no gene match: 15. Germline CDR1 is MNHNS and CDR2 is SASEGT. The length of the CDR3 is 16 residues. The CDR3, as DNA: TGTGCCAGCAGCGAACCGGGACTAGCTTTGGCTGGCGAGCAGTACGTC. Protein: CASSEPGLALAGEQYV.

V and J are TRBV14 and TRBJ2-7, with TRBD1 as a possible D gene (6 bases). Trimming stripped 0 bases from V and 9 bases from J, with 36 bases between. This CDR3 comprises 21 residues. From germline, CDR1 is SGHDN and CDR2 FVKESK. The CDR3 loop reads CASSQERENQIKGVASSVQYF. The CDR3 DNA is TGTGCCAGCAGCCAAGAAAGGGAGAACCAAATAAAGGGGGTGGCTTCGTCGGTGCAGTACTTC.

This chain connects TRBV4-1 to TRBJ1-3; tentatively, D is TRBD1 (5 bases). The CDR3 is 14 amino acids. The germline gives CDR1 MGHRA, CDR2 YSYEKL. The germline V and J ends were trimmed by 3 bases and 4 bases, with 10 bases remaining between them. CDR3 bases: TGCGCCAGCAGCCAGGACACACAGGGAAACACCATATATTTT. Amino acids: CASSQDTQGNTIYF.

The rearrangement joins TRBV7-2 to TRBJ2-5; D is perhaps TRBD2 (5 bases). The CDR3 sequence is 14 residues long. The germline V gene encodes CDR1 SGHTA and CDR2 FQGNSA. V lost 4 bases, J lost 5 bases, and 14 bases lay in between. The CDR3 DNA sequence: TGTGCCAGCAGCTCCGCCGGGGTAGGGGAGACCCAGTACTTC. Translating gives CASSSAGVGETQYF.

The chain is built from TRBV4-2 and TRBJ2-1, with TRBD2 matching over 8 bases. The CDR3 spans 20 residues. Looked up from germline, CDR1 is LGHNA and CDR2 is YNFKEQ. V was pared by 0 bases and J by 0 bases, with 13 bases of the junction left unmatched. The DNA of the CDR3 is TGTGCCAGCAGCCAAGATCAGGGGCGGGGGGCCCTCATCTCCTACAATGAGCAGTTCTTC. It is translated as CASSQDQGRGALISYNEQFF.

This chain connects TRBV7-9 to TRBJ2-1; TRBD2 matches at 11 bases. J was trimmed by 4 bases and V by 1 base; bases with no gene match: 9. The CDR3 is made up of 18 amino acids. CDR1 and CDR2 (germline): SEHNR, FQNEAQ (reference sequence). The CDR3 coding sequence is TGTGCCAGCAGCTTAGTGGGGAGACTAGCGGGATTATACAATGAGCAGTTCTTC. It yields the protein CASSLVGRLAGLYNEQFF.

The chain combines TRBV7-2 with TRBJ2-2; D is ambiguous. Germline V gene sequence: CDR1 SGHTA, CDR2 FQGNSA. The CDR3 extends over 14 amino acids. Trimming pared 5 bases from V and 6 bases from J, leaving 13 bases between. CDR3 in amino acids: CASSANPLAGELFF. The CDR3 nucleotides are TGTGCCAGCAGCGCGAACCCTTTGGCCGGGGAGCTGTTTTTT. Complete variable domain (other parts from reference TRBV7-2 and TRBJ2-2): GAGVSQSPSNKVTEKGKDVELRCDPISGHTALYWYRQSLGQGLEFLIYFQGNSAPDKSGLPSDRFSAERTGGSVSTLTIQRTQQEDSAVYLCASSANPLAGELFFGEGSRLTVL.